This passage covers 25 T cell receptor beta chains from one sample sequenced in a study of OX40 agonist ivuxolimab in advanced cancers. Measured with immunoSEQ multiplex PCR; TCRdb has only the in-frame clones, and not every one. The table records some 81,000 clones, 80% to 90% of them present only once. The specimen comprised CD4+ or CD8+ T cells sorted from blood, sampled in a trial of the OX40 agonist ivuxolimab. These receptors were collected from an adult with an advanced solid tumor such as melanoma, head and neck, liver or kidney cancer.

The rearrangement uses TRBV30 and TRBJ1-4, with 7 bases lining up with TRBD1. CDR3 size: 17 residues. CDR1 is GTSNPN and CDR2 is SVGIG in the germline V gene (reference sequence). The V gene end was trimmed by 0 bases and the J gene end by 4 bases; junction bases not matched to a gene: 11. In DNA, the CDR3 is TGTGCCTGGAGTGTGGGGGGACAGCTCGAACTTAATGAAAAACTGTTTTTT. Its translation: CAWSVGGQLELNEKLFF. Based on the CDR3 plus reference TRBV30 and TRBJ1-4, the full variable domain is SQTIHQWPATLVQPVGSPLSLECTVEGTSNPNLYWYRQAAGRGLQLLFYSVGIGQISSEVPQNLSASRPQDRQFILSSKKLLLSDSGFYLCAWSVGGQLELNEKLFFGSGTQLSVL.

This clone was seen only a few times. The gene calls are TRBV29-1 and TRBJ1-4; 9 nucleotides align to TRBD1. Germline CDR1 SQVTM, CDR2 ANQGSEA. The CDR3 runs to 15 residues. V shed 4 bases, J shed 4 bases, and the junction held 7 bases outside the gene matches. CDR3 in amino acids: CSVGQGDSVNEKLFF. The CDR3 region has the DNA TGCAGCGTTGGACAGGGGGACAGTGTTAATGAAAAACTGTTTTTT.

The V gene is TRBV9, the J gene TRBJ2-5; no reliable D call. V was trimmed by 3 bases and J by 1 base, leaving 10 bases between them. Germline V gene data show CDR1 as SGDLS and CDR2 as YYNGEE. This CDR3 is 14 amino acids long. CDR3 sequence (DNA): TGTGCCAGCAGCGAGGGAAGTTTCCAAGAGACCCAGTACTTC. It is translated as CASSEGSFQETQYF. The full variable domain, with the rest looked up from reference TRBV9 and TRBJ2-5, is DSGVTQTPKHLITATGQRVTLRCSPRSGDLSVYWYQQSLDQGLQFLIQYYNGEERAKGNILERFSAQQFPDLHSELNLSSLELGDSALYFCASSEGSFQETQYFGPGTRLLVL.

The chain employs TRBV7-9 and TRBJ1-4; 7 positions agree with TRBD1. Germline V gene sequence: CDR1 SEHNR, CDR2 FQNEAQ (reference sequence). With 5 bases clipped from V and 6 bases from J, the junction kept 9 bases outside the gene matches. The CDR3 is 15 amino acids. CDR3 loop: CASSNLGGLDEKLFF. The CDR3 nucleotides read TGTGCCAGCAGCAACCTAGGGGGCCTGGATGAAAAACTGTTTTTT.

The chain employs TRBV5-1 and TRBJ1-4; D might be TRBD1 (5 bases). The CDR3 has 16 amino acids. Germline V lookup: CDR1 SGHRS, CDR2 YFSETQ. V shed 2 bases and J shed 0 bases, with 11 bases lying between them. CDR3 region: CASSLSGAATNEKLFF. CDR3 bases: TGCGCCAGCAGCTTAAGCGGGGCTGCAACTAATGAAAAACTGTTTTTT.

For the CDR3, the DNA is TGCGCCAGCAGCTGGGACACCTCCTATAATTCACCCCTCCACTTT. Encoded protein: CASSWDTSYNSPLHF. The chain has TRBV5-1 and TRBJ1-6; D possibly corresponds to TRBD1 (6 bases). Trimming shortened V by 3 bases and J by 0 bases, and 7 bases separated the two germline ends. This CDR3 is 15 amino acids long. Per germline, CDR1 SGHRS and CDR2 YFSETQ. The whole variable domain, remainder taken from reference TRBV5-1 and TRBJ1-6, is KAGVTQTPRYLIKTRGQQVTLSCSPISGHRSVSWYQQTPGQGLQFLFEYFSETQRNKGNFPGRFSGRQFSNSRSEMNVSTLELGDSALYLCASSWDTSYNSPLHFGNGTRLTVT.

The rearrangement uses TRBV30 and TRBJ2-3, with TRBD2 matching over 8 bases. The junction had 10 bases not matched to a gene; V was cut back by 2 bases and J by 0 bases. CDR3 size: 17 residues. The V gene's germline CDR1 is GTSNPN and CDR2 SVGIG (reference sequence). The CDR3 sequence: CAWSSQRGYPSTDTQYF. The CDR3 nucleotides are TGTGCCTGGAGTTCCCAGCGGGGGTATCCTAGCACAGATACGCAGTATTTT.

The chain uses TRBV5-6 and TRBJ2-7, with unresolved D. The CDR3 sequence is 15 residues long. V lost 1 base to trimming and J lost 0 bases, with 11 bases between them. Germline lookup yields CDR1 SGHDT and CDR2 YYEEEE. The CDR3 DNA reads as TGTGCCAGCAGCTTGCATAACGTCCTCTCCTACGAGCAGTACTTC. Its protein product is CASSLHNVLSYEQYF.

The J gene is TRBJ2-5, the V gene TRBV27; D is possibly TRBD2 (5 bases). This CDR3 has 13 residues. CDR1 and CDR2 from the germline V gene are MNHEY and SMNVEV (reference sequence). The V and J ends lost 5 bases and 5 bases respectively, with 12 bases between them. CDR3 DNA: TGTGCCAGCAGTATGACCCGCGGGGAGACCCAGTACTTC. This translates into CASSMTRGETQYF.

The V and J genes are TRBV6-1 and TRBJ1-5; no definite D call. CDR1 and CDR2 from the germline V gene are MNHNS and SASEGT. The CDR3 is 13 residues long. The ends were cut back, 1 base at V and 4 bases at J, with 5 bases in the middle. CDR3 DNA: TGTGCCAGCAGTGAAGGGGGAAATCAGCCCCAGCATTTT. This translates into CASSEGGNQPQHF.

This CDR3 is CTSSLFRVHSKAYEQYF. The DNA of the CDR3 is TGCACCAGCAGCCTCTTTCGGGTCCACTCAAAGGCCTACGAGCAGTACTTC. The chain employs TRBV1 and TRBJ2-7; the table's D call TRBD2 went unverified against the DNA. TRBV1 is classified as a pseudogene. CDR3 size: 17 residues.

The count of this clone is one. The chain links TRBV4-3 to TRBJ1-6; D is unresolved. Trimming removed 3 bases from V and 10 bases from J, with 16 bases in between. The CDR3 contains 15 residues. Germline V lookup: CDR1 LGHNA, CDR2 YSLEER. The CDR3 DNA follows: TGCGCCAGCAGCCAGATCCCAGAGGCGGGGTCACCCCTCCACTTT. Protein sequence: CASSQIPEAGSPLHF.

This clone was detected only once. The chain couples TRBV10-3 to TRBJ1-1, with 7 bases matching TRBD1. The V gene end was trimmed by 11 bases and the J gene end by 2 bases; junction bases not matched to a gene: 11. CDR3 length: 14 amino acids. The germline V gene encodes CDR1 ENHRY and CDR2 SYGVKD. The CDR3, as DNA: TGTGCCCTGTCGAAAGGGGGCGATAACACTGAAGCTTTCTTT. It encodes CALSKGGDNTEAFF.

This chain links TRBV21-1 with TRBJ2-3. TRBV21-1 is shown as a pseudogene. The CDR3 runs to 15 residues. CDR3 residues: CASSKVPRPTDTQYF. CDR3 sequence (DNA): TGTGCCAGCAGCAAAGTTCCACGGCCCACAGATACGCAGTATTTT.

The chain combines TRBV4-2 with TRBJ2-1; D ambiguous. The CDR3 runs 12 residues. Trimming cost V 0 bases and J 9 bases, with 6 bases left between them. CDR1 LGHNA and CDR2 YNFKEQ come from the germline V gene. Here the CDR3 DNA reads TGTGCCAGCAGCCAAGATCAAGTTGAGCAGTTCTTC. As protein: CASSQDQVEQFF.

This chain connects TRBV7-9 to TRBJ2-1; D might be TRBD2 (5 bases). With 0 bases removed from V and 8 bases from J, the gap between germline ends came to 8 bases. The CDR3 length is 13 residues. Per the germline V gene, CDR1 is SEHNR and CDR2 is FQNEAQ (reference sequence). CDR3 sequence reads: CASSLAAGHEQFF. CDR3 sequence (DNA): TGTGCCAGCAGCTTAGCCGCGGGCCATGAGCAGTTCTTC. Based on the CDR3 plus reference TRBV7-9 and TRBJ2-1, the full variable domain is DTGVSQNPRHKITKRGQNVTFRCDPISEHNRLYWYRQTLGQGPEFLTYFQNEAQLEKSRLLSDRFSAERPKGSFSTLEIQRTEQGDSAMYLCASSLAAGHEQFFGPGTRLTVL.

V is TRBV6-1 and J is TRBJ2-3, with 13 bases aligning to TRBD2. The CDR3 totals 15 residues. J gave up 3 bases and V 6 bases, and 3 bases lay outside the gene matches. From germline, CDR1 is MNHNS and CDR2 SASEGT. The CDR3 DNA reads as TGTGCCAGCAGCCTGGGACTAGCGGGGACAGATACGCAGTATTTT. Its translation is CASSLGLAGTDTQYF.

V gene TRBV28 combines with J gene TRBJ2-6; no clear D. The CDR3 has 16 residues. The V and J ends lost 2 bases and 2 bases respectively, with 10 bases between them. Germline V lookup: CDR1 MDHEN, CDR2 SYDVKM. CDR3 coding DNA: TGTGCCAGCAGTTTACGGTTGGGGACTGGGGCCAACGTCCTGACTTTC. This sequence encodes CASSLRLGTGANVLTF. Full variable domain (remainder filled in from reference TRBV28 and TRBJ2-6): DVKVTQSSRYLVKRTGEKVFLECVQDMDHENMFWYRQDPGLGLRLIYFSYDVKMKEKGDIPEGYSVSREKKERFSLILESASTNQTSMYLCASSLRLGTGANVLTFGAGSRLTVL.

This chain joins TRBV6-1 and TRBJ2-3, with 10 bases fitting TRBD2. With 1 base clipped from V and 5 bases from J, the junction kept 9 bases outside the gene matches. Germline V gene sequence: CDR1 MNHNS, CDR2 SASEGT. The CDR3 extends over 17 amino acids. The CDR3 spells CASSEVGAGGPGDTQYF. CDR3 bases: TGTGCCAGCAGTGAAGTAGGAGCGGGGGGGCCAGGAGATACGCAGTATTTT.

V is TRBV7-3 and J is TRBJ2-5; 7 nucleotides align to TRBD1. J lost 7 bases, V lost 4 bases, and 0 bases had no gene match. Germline-derived CDR1 and CDR2 are SGHTA and FQGTGA. The CDR3 runs to 11 residues. The CDR3 is CASSSGGTQYF. Written as DNA, the CDR3 is TGTGCCAGCAGCTCAGGGGGGACCCAGTACTTC.

J is TRBJ2-5 and V is TRBV15; D possibly corresponds to TRBD2 (7 bases). CDR1 and CDR2 from the germline V gene are LNHNV and YYDKDF (reference sequence). CDR3 length: 15 amino acids. V was trimmed by 0 bases and J by 11 bases, leaving 19 bases between them. CDR3 bases: TGTGCCACCAGCAGAGAGGGGGGCTCCCGGGGGGAGCAGTACTTC. Protein sequence: CATSREGGSRGEQYF.

CDR3 in amino acids: CASSPPGSNQPQHF. The CDR3 DNA reads as TGTGCCAGCAGCCCGCCGGGGAGCAATCAGCCCCAGCATTTT. This sequence joins TRBV13 and TRBJ1-5; D is unresolved. The CDR3 totals 14 residues. The ends were cut back, 5 bases at V and 1 base at J, with 9 bases in the middle. Germline V gene data show CDR1 as PRHDT and CDR2 as FYEKMQ (reference sequence).

The chain combines TRBV5-4 with TRBJ2-3, with 8 bases that match TRBD1. In germline, CDR1 is SGHNT, CDR2 YYREEE (reference sequence). Trimming removed 4 bases from V and 3 bases from J; junction bases left unmatched: 7. CDR3 length: 15 residues. Here the CDR3 DNA reads TGTGCCAGCAGCACGGGCGGACAGGGTACAGATACGCAGTATTTT. Translating gives CASSTGGQGTDTQYF.

The V call is TRBV10-2, the J call TRBJ2-5, with a tentative D call TRBD2 (7 bases). Trimming removed 7 bases at V and 2 bases at J, with 11 bases between. Germline-derived CDR1 and CDR2 are WSHSY and SAAADI. This CDR3 contains 13 residues. This chain's CDR3 is CASNRGGQETQYF. The CDR3 DNA is TGCGCCAGCAATAGGGGGGGACAAGAGACCCAGTACTTC.

Concerning this clone: This CDR3 is also generated by other DNA sequences in the sample. The gene calls are TRBV5-6 and TRBJ2-7; the D is unclear. V was shortened by 4 bases and J by 3 bases, with 5 bases between the two germline ends. Germline V gene sequence: CDR1 SGHDT, CDR2 YYEEEE. This CDR3 comprises 11 residues. CDR3 bases: TGTGCCAGCAGCCTAAACTACGAGCAGTACTTC. The encoded protein is CASSLNYEQYF.